Listed here are 10 T cell receptor beta chains from one sample, sequenced in a study of identical twins. TCRdb fed the 5' RACE reads into MiXCR, producing one record per CDR3 protein. The table lists under 300,000 distinct CDR3 sequences, roughly 13% of them singletons. The sequenced material came from memory (CD45RO+) T cells sorted from blood. The source is a woman under 30 in good health.

This clonotype appeared a few times. This chain connects TRBV29-1 to TRBJ2-3, with 7 bases identical to TRBD2. Germline V gives CDR1 SQVTM, CDR2 ANQGSEA. V lost 7 bases and J lost 2; bases outside the gene matches: 12. This CDR3 is built from 15 residues. CDR3 residues: CSECRFRGDTDTQYF. DNA of the CDR3: TGCAGCGAATGTCGTTTTCGGGGGGACACAGATACGCAGTATTTT.

This clonotype has just a few counts. CDR3: CASSELGWENSNQPQHF. The CDR3 coding sequence is TGTGCCAGCAGTGAATTGGGCTGGGAAAATAGCAATCAGCCCCAGCATTTT. This chain uses TRBV25-1 with TRBJ1-5; no reliable D call. In germline, CDR1 is MGHDK, CDR2 SYGVNS. Trimming removed 1 base at V and 0 bases at J, with 13 bases between. This CDR3 comprises 17 residues. Using reference TRBV25-1 and TRBJ1-5 for the parts outside the CDR3, the full variable domain is EADIYQTPRYLVIGTGKKITLECSQTMGHDKMYWYQQDPGMELHLIHYSYGVNSTEKGDLSSESTVSRIRTEHFPLTLESARPSHTSQYLCASSELGWENSNQPQHFGDGTRLSIL.

The V call is TRBV7-2, the J call TRBJ2-5; 7 bases line up with TRBD2. The germline CDR1 and CDR2 sequences are SGHTA and FQGNSA. The CDR3 extends over 15 amino acids. Losses at the gene ends were 3 bases for V and 5 bases for J; bases not matched to a gene: 9. In DNA, the CDR3 is TGTGCCAGCAGCTTCCAGGGTGGGGAGGGGGAGACCCAGTACTTC. Its translation is CASSFQGGEGETQYF.

This clonotype was found a few times. The V and J genes are TRBV20-1 and TRBJ1-5; D unclear. The V end was cut by 6 bases, the J end by 0 bases, with 9 bases between. The V gene's germline CDR1 is DFQATT and CDR2 SNEGSKA (reference sequence). The CDR3 extends over 13 amino acids. The DNA of the CDR3 is TGCAGTGCCGCCAAGAATAGCAATCAGCCCCAGCATTTT. As protein: CSAAKNSNQPQHF.

This clonotype was detected a few times. This chain uses TRBV20-1 with TRBJ2-6; tentative D call: TRBD1 (6 bases). This CDR3 is built from 15 residues. CDR1 is DFQATT and CDR2 is SNEGSKA in the germline V gene (reference sequence). Trimming took off 1 base at V and 2 bases at J, with 9 bases between the two ends. CDR3 in amino acids: CSARGGGTGANVLTF. The CDR3 nucleotides read TGCAGTGCTAGAGGAGGGGGAACTGGGGCCAACGTCCTGACTTTC.

This clonotype was detected many times. The genes are TRBV27 and TRBJ1-6, with unresolved D. Germline CDR1 and CDR2: MNHEY and SMNVEV (reference sequence). V gave up 4 bases and J gave up 6 bases, with 10 bases separating them. The CDR3 spans 14 residues. The CDR3 loop reads CASSYGQSNSPLHF. Here the CDR3 DNA reads TGTGCCAGCAGTTACGGCCAATCTAATTCACCCCTCCACTTT.

The chain combines TRBV20-1 with TRBJ2-3; 8 bases match TRBD1. Germline-derived CDR1 and CDR2 are DFQATT and SNEGSKA (reference sequence). The J segment lost 3 bases and the V segment lost 5 bases, leaving 1 base of the junction unmatched. CDR3 size: 12 residues. CDR3 bases: TGCAGTGCTGGGACAGGAACAGATACGCAGTATTTT. Amino acid sequence: CSAGTGTDTQYF.

The chain links TRBV14 to TRBJ1-3; D is uncertain. V dropped 5 bases and J dropped 2 bases, with 16 bases sitting between them. This CDR3 is built from 16 residues. Per the germline V gene, CDR1 is SGHDN and CDR2 is FVKESK. The CDR3 spells CASSTRRSGTGNTIYF. CDR3 nucleotides: TGTGCCAGCAGCACAAGAAGGTCGGGGACTGGAAACACCATATATTTT.

This clonotype was detected a few times. This sequence joins TRBV2 and TRBJ1-5; 10 bases line up with TRBD1. This CDR3 region has 15 residues. With 4 bases clipped from V and 2 bases from J, the junction kept 2 bases outside the gene matches. Germline V gene lookup returns CDR1 SNHLY and CDR2 FYNNEI. The CDR3 reads CASSGGTGGNQPQHF. CDR3 bases: TGTGCCAGCAGTGGAGGGACAGGGGGCAATCAGCCCCAGCATTTT.

This clonotype occurred a few times. The J gene is TRBJ1-1, the V gene TRBV3-1, with 7 bases fitting TRBD1. Germline CDR1 reads LGHDT; CDR2 reads YNNKEL (reference sequence). The CDR3 is 14 amino acids. V lost 8 bases and J lost 1; bases outside the gene matches: 7. This chain's CDR3 is CASGWDSSNTEAFF. For the CDR3, the DNA is TGTGCCAGCGGATGGGACAGTTCGAACACTGAAGCTTTCTTT.